Listed here are 18 T cell receptor beta chains from one sample, sequenced in a study of T-cell reconstitution after alpha-beta-depleted transplantation in children. Construction of the TCRbeta library involved unique molecular identifiers. In TCRdb, the PCR reads were re-called with MiXCR into one record per CDR3 protein. Of approximately 47,000 distinct CDR3 sequences in the sample, 50% to 55% were seen once. The sample in question was peripheral blood, obtained before TCRalphabeta/CD19-depleted stem cell transplant. The receptors stem from a boy less than two years old with SCID, due to receive a stem cell transplant.

The V call is TRBV9, the J call TRBJ1-2; D call uncertain. Trimming cost V 0 bases and J 5 bases, with 8 bases left between them. Germline V gene data show CDR1 as SGDLS and CDR2 as YYNGEE. The CDR3 is 13 residues long. DNA of the CDR3: TGTGCCAGCAGCGTAGAACCAGGTTATGGCTACACCTTC. It codes for CASSVEPGYGYTF.

The chain recombines TRBV14 with TRBJ2-5; D perhaps matches TRBD1 (6 bases). Between the trimmed V and J ends, which lost 1 base and 1 base, there was a span of 13 bases. This CDR3 spans 16 amino acids. Germline-derived CDR1 and CDR2 are SGHDN and FVKESK. As DNA, the CDR3 is TGTGCCAGCAGCCAAGTCGACAGGTTGGGCCAAGAGACCCAGTACTTC. This encodes CASSQVDRLGQETQYF.

V gene TRBV11-1 combines with J gene TRBJ2-1; D possibly corresponds to TRBD1 (5 bases). The CDR3 is made up of 17 amino acids. Germline loops: CDR1 SGHAT, CDR2 FQDESV (reference sequence). With 7 bases removed from V and 4 bases from J, the gap between germline ends came to 23 bases. CDR3 region: CASTPAPQENPYNEQFF. Written as DNA, the CDR3 is TGTGCCAGCACCCCGGCCCCACAGGAGAACCCATACAATGAGCAGTTCTTC.

This clonotype was counted once. This chain uses TRBV28 with TRBJ2-4, with no clear D. Trimming removed 5 bases at V and 3 bases at J, with 17 bases between. The CDR3 contains 16 residues. CDR1 is MDHEN, CDR2 SYDVKM, per germline. In DNA, the CDR3 is TGTGCCAGCAGTCCCCGGAGCATCTTAAGCAAAAACATTCAGTACTTC. It translates to CASSPRSILSKNIQYF.

As concerns this clonotype: Compared with germline, one end of the junction differs, possibly owing to a read error. The chain uses TRBV9 and TRBJ1-2, with D perhaps matching TRBD1 (5 bases). The CDR3 length is 15 residues. In germline, CDR1 is SGDLS, CDR2 YYNGEE. CDR3 sequence reads: CASSVLSQASYGDTF. In DNA, the CDR3 is TGTGCCAGCAGCGTATTATCACAGGCTAGCTATGGCGACACCTTC.

Points on this clonotype: One end of the junction fails to match germline, which may point to a read error. The V call is TRBV20-1, the J call TRBJ2-1, with 9 bases fitting TRBD1. The CDR3 contains 14 residues. Germline V CDR1 and CDR2: DFQATT, SNEGSKA (reference sequence). CDR3 region: CSAAGQGNYNEQIF. The CDR3 DNA reads as TGCAGTGCCGCGGGACAGGGAAACTACAATGAGCAGATCTTC.

This clonotype was recorded at least ten times. This sequence joins TRBV20-1 and TRBJ2-1, with 15 bases identical to TRBD2. Germline V gene lookup returns CDR1 DFQATT and CDR2 SNEGSKA (reference sequence). V lost 3 bases to trimming and J lost 5 bases; unmatched junction nucleotides: 5. The CDR3 consists of 16 residues. CDR3 protein: CSARGTSGGLDNEQFF. In DNA, the CDR3 is TGCAGTGCTAGGGGGACTAGCGGGGGGCTGGACAATGAGCAGTTCTTC.

This sequence joins TRBV20-1 and TRBJ2-1, with 7 bases lining up with TRBD2. The CDR3 spans 15 residues. Per the germline V gene, CDR1 is DFQATT and CDR2 is SNEGSKA (reference sequence). Trimming cost V 2 bases and J 3 bases; bases outside gene matches: 7. CDR3 nucleotides: TGCAGTGCTAGAAAGCCTAGCGGAGTCTACAATGAGCAGTTCTTC. As protein: CSARKPSGVYNEQFF.

V is TRBV7-9 and J is TRBJ1-2, with D tentatively TRBD1 (5 bases). V was trimmed by 1 base and J by 3 bases, leaving 9 bases between them. The CDR3 contains 14 residues. The germline V gene encodes CDR1 SEHNR and CDR2 FQNEAQ (reference sequence). The CDR3 DNA sequence: TGTGCCAGCAGCTTAGATGTAGGGGACTATGGCTACACCTTC. Translated, it gives CASSLDVGDYGYTF.

The rearrangement joins TRBV11-1 to TRBJ2-3; 9 nucleotides agree with TRBD2. Germline V CDR1 and CDR2: SGHAT, FQDESV (reference sequence). V shed 5 bases, J shed 0 bases, and the junction held 3 bases outside the gene matches. The CDR3 sequence is 15 residues long. CDR3: CASSPSGASTDTQYF. The CDR3 coding sequence is TGTGCCAGCAGCCCTAGCGGGGCCAGCACAGATACGCAGTATTTT. The full variable domain, its missing parts supplied by reference TRBV11-1 and TRBJ2-3, is EAEVAQSPRYKITEKSQAVAFWCDPISGHATLYWYRQILGQGPELLVQFQDESVVDDSQLPKDRFSAERLKGVDSTLKIQPAELGDSAMYLCASSPSGASTDTQYFGPGTRLTVL.

A few counts support this clonotype. This chain joins TRBV6-5 and TRBJ1-5; D is undetermined. V lost 7 bases to trimming and J lost 3 bases, with 10 bases between them. In germline, CDR1 is MNHEY, CDR2 SVGAGI. The CDR3 consists of 13 residues. CDR3 loop: CASIIPNNQPQHF. CDR3 coding DNA: TGTGCCAGCATTATACCCAACAATCAGCCCCAGCATTTT.

This clonotype has a handful of counts. The chain couples TRBV5-6 to TRBJ1-2; a possible D gene is TRBD1 (6 bases). Germline V gives CDR1 SGHDT, CDR2 YYEEEE. With 1 base removed from V and 3 bases from J, the gap between germline ends came to 10 bases. This CDR3 contains 14 residues. The CDR3 DNA follows: TGTGCCAGCAGCTTGCCGGGACACCACTATGGCTACACCTTC. Its translation: CASSLPGHHYGYTF.

The chain joins TRBV7-3 to TRBJ2-1; 9 bases align to TRBD1. The CDR3 extends over 15 amino acids. V lost 2 bases, J lost 6 bases, and 5 bases stayed unmatched. Germline V CDR1 and CDR2: SGHTA, FQGTGA. The DNA for the CDR3 is TGTGCCAGCAGCTTACAACGGACAGGGGTCAATGAGCAGTTCTTC. Its protein is CASSLQRTGVNEQFF.

This chain joins TRBV4-1 and TRBJ2-2; 8 nucleotides align to TRBD1. This CDR3 region has 19 residues. V gave up 3 bases and J gave up 0 bases; unmatched junction bases: 12. Germline loops: CDR1 MGHRA, CDR2 YSYEKL. The CDR3 bases are TGCGCCAGCAGCCACCTAGCCGCAGGGGGCGGGGCGAACACCGGGGAGCTGTTTTTT. Amino acid sequence: CASSHLAAGGGANTGELFF.

The J gene is TRBJ2-2, the V gene TRBV28; 9 bases align to TRBD1. V was clipped by 2 bases and J by 5 bases; unmatched bases: 18. CDR1 MDHEN and CDR2 SYDVKM come from the germline V gene. The CDR3 is made up of 20 amino acids. CDR3 region: CASSLRTQPTGGNWTGELFF. Written as DNA, the CDR3 is TGTGCCAGCAGTTTACGGACCCAACCGACAGGGGGGAATTGGACCGGGGAGCTGTTTTTT.

The chain links TRBV5-1 to TRBJ2-1; a possible D gene is TRBD1 (5 bases). Trimming cost V 7 bases and J 0 bases, with 8 bases left between them. This CDR3 spans 13 amino acids. Germline V gives CDR1 SGHRS, CDR2 YFSETQ. CDR3 loop: CASSDSSYNEQFF. CDR3 nucleotides: TGCGCCAGCTCCGACAGCTCCTACAATGAGCAGTTCTTC.

This sequence joins TRBV6-5 and TRBJ2-5; D remains unclear. Germline values: CDR1 MNHEY, CDR2 SVGAGI. Between the trimmed V and J ends, which lost 0 bases and 2 bases, there was a span of 10 bases. This CDR3 is 15 amino acids long. CDR3 loop: CASSYSRRQQETQYF. CDR3 DNA: TGTGCCAGCAGTTACTCGAGACGGCAGCAAGAGACCCAGTACTTC.

This clonotype has ten or more counts. V and J are TRBV5-6 and TRBJ2-3; maybe TRBD2 (6 bases). Germline CDR1 is SGHDT and CDR2 is YYEEEE. The length of the CDR3 is 14 residues. V lost 1 base to trimming and J lost 8 bases, with 14 bases between them. The CDR3 nucleotides are TGTGCCAGCAGCTTGCGGTCAGCGGGTGTTACGCAGTATTTT. This translates into CASSLRSAGVTQYF.